This TCR beta chain was retrieved from a study of persistence of HIV-infected CD4 T cells. Details on this clone: Its antigen is not known.

An overlapping HIV-1 Gag peptide pool stimulated these cells at roughly 1 ug/peptide/mL. Sorted nonresponding memory CD4+ T cells were CD40L-negative, CD69-negative, CD45RO-high. PBMCs were depleted of CD8+ T cells before stimulation. CDR1 and CDR2 from the germline V gene are LNHDA and SQIVND (reference sequence). CDR3 size: 15 residues. V lost 6 bases, J lost 2 bases, and 14 bases lay in between. The immunoSEQ assay was version 4, run in survey mode. Each sample used up to about 1 ug genomic DNA diluted to 8.5 to 10 ng/uL. The protocol was immunoSEQ multiplex PCR, while the TCRdb copy is restricted to in-frame clones and leaves out a portion. The table shows about 33,000 clones, with around four fifths occurring only once.

The chain recombines TRBV19 with TRBJ1-3, with D possibly matching TRBD1 (5 bases). The source is an adult with HIV. The donor label of this sample is uncertain. The material sequenced was cultured CD4+ T cells from PBMCs, taken from a patient who received antiretroviral therapy. In nucleotides, the CDR3 is TGTGCCAGTAGGAGGGGCTCGGGGACTGGAAACACCATATATTTT. Its protein product is CASRRGSGTGNTIYF.